The 11 T cell receptor beta chains below all came from one sample that was sequenced in a study of cytotoxic CD8 clonotypes in ibrutinib-treated CLL (dated by TCRdb to the early 2020s). The method was the immunoSEQ multiplex PCR assay. This immuneACCESS table, as held by TCRdb, lists in-frame sequences with V and J called but not all clones. Of the missing ones, under half trace to an unresolved V gene in checked studies; the others have no known cause. The sample records fewer than 400,000 clones, roughly 70% of which are singletons. The top ten clonotypes cover about 6.7% of the sample. The sequenced sample was PBMCs, obtained after 36 months of ibrutinib treatment. These receptors all come from a human donor with chronic lymphocytic leukemia.

The V gene is TRBV9, the J gene TRBJ1-1; D possibly corresponds to TRBD1 (6 bases). V gave up 0 bases and J gave up 1 base, with 19 bases separating them. Germline CDR1 is SGDLS and CDR2 is YYNGEE. CDR3 length: 18 residues. The CDR3 sequence is CASSVAGRGHLPNTEAFF. The CDR3 bases are TGTGCCAGCAGCGTAGCGGGGAGGGGACATTTACCGAACACTGAAGCTTTCTTT.

This clone was seen a handful of times. DNA for the CDR3: TGTGCCAGCAAACACGAGGCGGGAGGAACTAATGAAAAACTGTTTTTT. Translation gives CASKHEAGGTNEKLFF. The chain links TRBV11-2 to TRBJ1-4, with no clear D. V lost 7 bases and J lost 1, with 16 bases in between. This CDR3 comprises 16 residues. Germline V CDR1 and CDR2: SGHAT, FQNNGV.

The chain joins TRBV27 to TRBJ2-1, with D perhaps being TRBD1 or TRBD2 (5 bases each). With 6 bases removed from V and 4 bases from J, the gap between germline ends came to 10 bases. Germline assignment: CDR1 MNHEY and CDR2 SMNVEV (reference sequence). This CDR3 has 13 residues. CDR3 protein: CASSRDEYNEQFF. The CDR3 DNA is TGTGCCAGCAGCAGGGACGAGTACAATGAGCAGTTCTTC.

The chain recombines TRBV5-6 with TRBJ1-2; possible D gene TRBD1, 5 bases. The CDR3 covers 14 residues. Per germline, CDR1 SGHDT and CDR2 YYEEEE. With 4 bases removed from V and 6 bases from J, the gap between germline ends came to 16 bases. CDR3 residues: CASSNYVTEDGYTF. The CDR3 DNA follows: TGTGCCAGCAGCAATTACGTGACAGAGGATGGCTACACCTTC.

This clone was counted between two and nine times. V is TRBV11-2 and J is TRBJ1-6; weak D call: TRBD1 (5 bases). Trimming stripped 1 base from V and 9 bases from J, with 7 bases between. Germline V lookup: CDR1 SGHAT, CDR2 FQNNGV. This CDR3 has 13 residues. CDR3 amino acids: CASSLVGVSPLHF. Here the CDR3 DNA reads TGTGCCAGCAGCTTAGTGGGGGTTTCACCCCTCCACTTT.

This rearrangement joins TRBV9 to TRBJ1-3, with D uncertain. From germline, CDR1 is SGDLS and CDR2 YYNGEE. The ends were cut back, 6 bases at V and 0 bases at J, with 10 bases in the middle. The CDR3 is 14 residues long. The CDR3 region has the DNA TGTGCCAGCACCCCGCACATCTCTGGAAACACCATATATTTT. Amino acids: CASTPHISGNTIYF. Full variable domain (rest looked up from reference TRBV9 and TRBJ1-3): DSGVTQTPKHLITATGQRVTLRCSPRSGDLSVYWYQQSLDQGLQFLIQYYNGEERAKGNILERFSAQQFPDLHSELNLSSLELGDSALYFCASTPHISGNTIYFGEGSWLTVV.

The chain uses TRBV5-4 and TRBJ1-2; tentative D call: TRBD1 (5 bases). The germline V gene encodes CDR1 SGHNT and CDR2 YYREEE (reference sequence). The CDR3 extends over 13 amino acids. V was cut by 0 bases and J by 5 bases, with 8 bases left in between. The CDR3 here is CASSLARAYGYTF. DNA for the CDR3: TGTGCCAGCAGCTTGGCCAGGGCGTATGGCTACACCTTC.

Points on this clone: Other DNA sequences in this sample translate to the same CDR3. The chain uses TRBV7-9 and TRBJ2-3; D not resolved. CDR1 and CDR2 (germline): SEHNR, FQNEAQ (reference sequence). This CDR3 is 13 amino acids long. Trimming took 0 bases from V and 4 from J, leaving 5 bases between them. The CDR3 region is CASSLARADTQYF. The DNA for the CDR3 is TGTGCCAGCAGCTTAGCTAGGGCAGATACGCAGTATTTT.

This clone was seen a few times. The J gene is TRBJ2-3, the V gene TRBV18, with 9 bases matching TRBD2. Germline V gene sequence: CDR1 KGHSH, CDR2 LQKENI. V shed 6 bases, J shed 6 bases, and the junction held 10 bases outside the gene matches. The CDR3 covers 15 residues. The CDR3 DNA follows: TGTGCCAGCTCCTCTTATAGGACTAGCGTGGATACGCAGTATTTT. This translates into CASSSYRTSVDTQYF.

The rearrangement joins TRBV4-1 to TRBJ1-5; D is ambiguous. This CDR3 spans 19 amino acids. CDR1 is MGHRA, CDR2 YSYEKL, per germline. Trimming stripped 4 bases from V and 0 bases from J, with 22 bases between. The CDR3 DNA is TGCGCCAGCAGCCTCACAATCACCAAAGGATGGCATAGCAATCAGCCCCAGCATTTT. Protein: CASSLTITKGWHSNQPQHF.

This sequence joins TRBV19 and TRBJ1-1, with 8 bases identical to TRBD1. The CDR3 is 14 residues long. Germline V gives CDR1 LNHDA, CDR2 SQIVND (reference sequence). The J segment lost 1 base and the V segment lost 5 bases, leaving 3 bases of the junction unmatched. The CDR3 protein is CASSPGTGNTEAFF. The CDR3 DNA sequence: TGTGCCAGTAGTCCGGGGACAGGGAACACTGAAGCTTTCTTT.